The T cell receptor beta chain under discussion was sequenced for a study of blood T cell repertoires in COVID-19. The data were produced by immunoSEQ multiplex PCR, yet TCRdb's version contains in-frame clones alone and is incomplete. Of more than 100,000 clones listed, approximately 87% are singletons. This clone appeared a single time. The V end was cut by 2 bases, the J end by 3 bases, with 12 bases between. Germline CDR1 SGHRS, CDR2 YFSETQ. The CDR3 consists of 14 residues. The chain is built from TRBV5-1 and TRBJ2-7; the D gene is possibly TRBD1 (6 bases). The sample consisted of peripheral blood. The receptor's source is a woman in her 70s with acute or convalescent COVID-19. This CDR3 reads CASSFGTLDYEQYF. The CDR3 nucleotides are TGCGCCAGCAGCTTCGGGACACTGGACTACGAGCAGTACTTC.